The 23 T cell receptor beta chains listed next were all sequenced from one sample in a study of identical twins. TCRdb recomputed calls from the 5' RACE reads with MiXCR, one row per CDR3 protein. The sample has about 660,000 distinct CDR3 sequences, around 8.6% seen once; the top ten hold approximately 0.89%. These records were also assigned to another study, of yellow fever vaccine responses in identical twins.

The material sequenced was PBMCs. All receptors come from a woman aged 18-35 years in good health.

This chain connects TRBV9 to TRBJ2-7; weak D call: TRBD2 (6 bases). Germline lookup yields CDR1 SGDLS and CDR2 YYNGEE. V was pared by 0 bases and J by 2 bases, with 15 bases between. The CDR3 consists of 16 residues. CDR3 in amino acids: CASSVGGSIAAYEQYF. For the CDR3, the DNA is TGTGCCAGCAGCGTAGGGGGGTCGATAGCGGCCTACGAGCAGTACTTC.

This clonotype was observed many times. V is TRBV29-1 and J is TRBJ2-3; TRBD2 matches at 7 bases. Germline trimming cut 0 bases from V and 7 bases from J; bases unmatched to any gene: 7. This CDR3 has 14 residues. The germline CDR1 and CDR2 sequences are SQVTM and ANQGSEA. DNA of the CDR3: TGCAGCGTTGAAGATCAAGCGGGGATCCATACGCAGTATTTT. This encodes CSVEDQAGIHTQYF.

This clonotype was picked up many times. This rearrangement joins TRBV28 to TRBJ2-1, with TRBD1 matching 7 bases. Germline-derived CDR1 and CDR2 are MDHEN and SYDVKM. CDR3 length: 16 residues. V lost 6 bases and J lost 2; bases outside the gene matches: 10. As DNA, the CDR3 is TGTGCCAGCAGGCTCCCGACAGGGACAGCCTACAATGAGCAGTTCTTC. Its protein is CASRLPTGTAYNEQFF.

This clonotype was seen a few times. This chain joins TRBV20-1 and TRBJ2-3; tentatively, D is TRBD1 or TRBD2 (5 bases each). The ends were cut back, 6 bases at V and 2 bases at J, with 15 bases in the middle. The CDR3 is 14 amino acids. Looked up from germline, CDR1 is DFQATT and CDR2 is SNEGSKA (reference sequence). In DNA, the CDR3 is TGCAGTGCCCGGAATCCAGGGACCACAGATACGCAGTATTTT. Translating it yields CSARNPGTTDTQYF.

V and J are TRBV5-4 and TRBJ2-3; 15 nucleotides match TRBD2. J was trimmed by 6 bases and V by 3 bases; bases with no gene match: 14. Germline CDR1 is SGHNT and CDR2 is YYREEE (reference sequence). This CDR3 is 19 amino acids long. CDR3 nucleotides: TGTGCCAGCAGCTATTTTTCCGGGACTAGCGGGAGGACCAAGGATACGCAGTATTTT. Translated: CASSYFSGTSGRTKDTQYF.

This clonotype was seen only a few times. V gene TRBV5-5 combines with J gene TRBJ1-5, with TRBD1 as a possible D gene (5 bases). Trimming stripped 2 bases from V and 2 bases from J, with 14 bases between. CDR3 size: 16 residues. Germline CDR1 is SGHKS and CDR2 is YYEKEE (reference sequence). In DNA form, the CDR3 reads TGTGCCAGCAGCTTATACGGGACGGAGCGCAATCAGCCCCAGCATTTT. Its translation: CASSLYGTERNQPQHF.

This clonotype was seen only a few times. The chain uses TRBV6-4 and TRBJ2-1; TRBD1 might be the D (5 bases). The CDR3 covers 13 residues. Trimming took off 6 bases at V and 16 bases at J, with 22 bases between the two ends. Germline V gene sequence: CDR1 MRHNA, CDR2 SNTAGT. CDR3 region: CASSEAVRTLLFF. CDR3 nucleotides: TGTGCCAGCAGCGAAGCAGTCCGGACACTGCTCTTCTTC.

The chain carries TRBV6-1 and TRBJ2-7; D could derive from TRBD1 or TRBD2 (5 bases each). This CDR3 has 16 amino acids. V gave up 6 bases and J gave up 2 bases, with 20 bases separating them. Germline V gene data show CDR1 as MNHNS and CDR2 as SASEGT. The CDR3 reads CASRQHGDGDPYEQYF. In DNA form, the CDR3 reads TGTGCCAGCAGACAACACGGGGACGGAGATCCCTACGAGCAGTACTTC.

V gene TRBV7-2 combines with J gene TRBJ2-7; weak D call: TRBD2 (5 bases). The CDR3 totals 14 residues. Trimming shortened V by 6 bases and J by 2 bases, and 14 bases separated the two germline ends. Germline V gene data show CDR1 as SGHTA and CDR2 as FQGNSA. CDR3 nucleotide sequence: TGTGCCAGCAGTTCAAGCGGTTTGCCCTACGAGCAGTACTTC. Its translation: CASSSSGLPYEQYF. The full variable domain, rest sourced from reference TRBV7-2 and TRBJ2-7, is GAGVSQSPSNKVTEKGKDVELRCDPISGHTALYWYRQSLGQGLEFLIYFQGNSAPDKSGLPSDRFSAERTGGSVSTLTIQRTQQEDSAVYLCASSSSGLPYEQYFGPGTRLTVT.

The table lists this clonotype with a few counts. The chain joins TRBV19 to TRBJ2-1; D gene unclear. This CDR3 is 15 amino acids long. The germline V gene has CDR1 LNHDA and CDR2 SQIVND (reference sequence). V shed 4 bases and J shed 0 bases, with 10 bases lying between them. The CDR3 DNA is TGTGCCAGTAGTACTTTGTCGAGCTCCTACAATGAGCAGTTCTTC. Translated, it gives CASSTLSSSYNEQFF.

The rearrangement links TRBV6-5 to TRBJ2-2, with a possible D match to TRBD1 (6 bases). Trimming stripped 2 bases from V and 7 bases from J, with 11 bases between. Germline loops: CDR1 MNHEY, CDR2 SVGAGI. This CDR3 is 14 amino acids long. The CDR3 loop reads CASSYAQGIGELFF. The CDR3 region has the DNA TGTGCCAGCAGTTACGCACAGGGCATCGGGGAGCTGTTTTTT.

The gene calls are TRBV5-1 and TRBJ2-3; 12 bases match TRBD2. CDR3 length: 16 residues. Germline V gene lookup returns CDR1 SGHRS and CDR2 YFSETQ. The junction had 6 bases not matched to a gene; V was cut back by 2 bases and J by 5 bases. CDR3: CASSLMTSGSEDTQYF. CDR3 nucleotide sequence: TGCGCCAGCAGCTTAATGACTAGCGGGAGTGAAGATACGCAGTATTTT.

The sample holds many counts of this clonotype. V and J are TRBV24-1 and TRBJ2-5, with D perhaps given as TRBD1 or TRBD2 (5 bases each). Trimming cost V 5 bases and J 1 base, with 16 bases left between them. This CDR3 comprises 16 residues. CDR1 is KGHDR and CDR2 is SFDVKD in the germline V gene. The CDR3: CATSAAGQRGQETQYF. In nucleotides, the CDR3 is TGTGCCACCAGTGCCGCGGGCCAAAGGGGCCAAGAGACCCAGTACTTC.

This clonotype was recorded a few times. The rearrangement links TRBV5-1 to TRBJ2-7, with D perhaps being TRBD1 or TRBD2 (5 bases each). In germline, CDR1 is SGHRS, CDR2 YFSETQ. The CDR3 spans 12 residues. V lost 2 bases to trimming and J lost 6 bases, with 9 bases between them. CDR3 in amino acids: CASSFEGTEQYF. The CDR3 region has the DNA TGCGCCAGCAGCTTCGAAGGGACCGAGCAGTACTTC.

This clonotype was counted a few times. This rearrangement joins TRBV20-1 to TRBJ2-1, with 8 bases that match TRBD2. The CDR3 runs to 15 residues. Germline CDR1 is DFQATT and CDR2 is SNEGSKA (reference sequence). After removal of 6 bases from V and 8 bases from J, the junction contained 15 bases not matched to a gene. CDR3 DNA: TGCAGTGCCCCCAATAGGGGGACTAGTCTAGATGAGCAGTTCTTC. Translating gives CSAPNRGTSLDEQFF.

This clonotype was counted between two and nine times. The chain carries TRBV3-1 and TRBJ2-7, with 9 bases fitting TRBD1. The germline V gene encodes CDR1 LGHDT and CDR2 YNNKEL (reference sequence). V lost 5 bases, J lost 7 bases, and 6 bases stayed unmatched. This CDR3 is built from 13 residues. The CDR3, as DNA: TGTGCCAGCAGCTTCCTCGGACAGGGGGAGCAGTACTTC. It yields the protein CASSFLGQGEQYF.

The CDR3 nucleotides are TGTGCCAGCAGTGACAGCCCATGGGGTACCGAGCAGTACTTC. It specifies CASSDSPWGTEQYF. The chain combines TRBV28 with TRBJ2-7, with a possible D match to TRBD1 (5 bases). CDR1 is MDHEN and CDR2 is SYDVKM in the germline V gene. The V end was cut by 5 bases, the J end by 6 bases, with 17 bases between. The CDR3 is 14 amino acids.

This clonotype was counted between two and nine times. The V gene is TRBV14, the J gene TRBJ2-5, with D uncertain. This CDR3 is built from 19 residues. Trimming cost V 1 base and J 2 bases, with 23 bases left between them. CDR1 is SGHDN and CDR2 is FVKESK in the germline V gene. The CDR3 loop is CASSQGSSVLEQTQETQYF. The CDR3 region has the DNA TGTGCCAGCAGCCAAGGTTCCTCGGTCCTCGAACAAACACAAGAGACCCAGTACTTC.

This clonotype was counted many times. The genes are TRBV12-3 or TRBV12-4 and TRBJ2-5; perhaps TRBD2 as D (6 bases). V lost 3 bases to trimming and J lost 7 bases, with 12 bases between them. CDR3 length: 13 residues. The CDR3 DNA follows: TGTGCCAGCAGTTTGGGAGCCGGGGGGACCCAGTACTTC. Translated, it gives CASSLGAGGTQYF.

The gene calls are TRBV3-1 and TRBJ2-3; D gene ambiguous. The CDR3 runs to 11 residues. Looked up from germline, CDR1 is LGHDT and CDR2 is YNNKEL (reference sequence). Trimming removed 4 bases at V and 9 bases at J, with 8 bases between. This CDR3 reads CASSLAVTQYF. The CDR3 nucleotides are TGTGCCAGCAGCCTGGCCGTGACGCAGTATTTT.

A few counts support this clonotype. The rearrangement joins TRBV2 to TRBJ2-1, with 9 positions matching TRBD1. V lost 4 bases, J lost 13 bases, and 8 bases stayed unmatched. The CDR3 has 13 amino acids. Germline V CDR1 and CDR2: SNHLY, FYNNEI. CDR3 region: CASSGTGGMAQFF. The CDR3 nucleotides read TGTGCCAGCAGTGGTACAGGGGGCATGGCCCAGTTCTTC.

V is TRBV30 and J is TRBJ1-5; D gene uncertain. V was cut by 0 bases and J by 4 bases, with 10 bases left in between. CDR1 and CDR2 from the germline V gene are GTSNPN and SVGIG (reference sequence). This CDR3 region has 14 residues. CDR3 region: CAWSVSGGNQPQHF. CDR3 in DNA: TGTGCCTGGAGTGTAAGTGGTGGAAATCAGCCCCAGCATTTT.

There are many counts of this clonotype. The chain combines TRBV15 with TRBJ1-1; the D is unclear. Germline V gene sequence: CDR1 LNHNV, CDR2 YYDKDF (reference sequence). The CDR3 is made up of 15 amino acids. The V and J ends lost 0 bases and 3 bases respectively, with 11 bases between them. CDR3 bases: TGTGCCACCAGCAGAGATCGGAGATTTGACACTGAAGCTTTCTTT. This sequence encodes CATSRDRRFDTEAFF.